Each of the 10 T cell receptor beta chains below was sequenced from the same sample in a study of molecular identifiers for immune sequencing clone quantification. TCRdb processed the PCR reads anew with MiXCR; each CDR3 protein has one entry. The table includes about 510,000 distinct CDR3 sequences, less than 30% detected once. Material: naive CD8+ T cells from blood, with Jurkat cell RNA spiked in. Subset specified: FACS-sorted CD8+CD4-CCR7+CD45RA+ naive T cells. The receptors derive from a human donor in good health. Some libraries in this study had Jurkat cell RNA spiked in.

This clonotype occurred a few times. This chain connects TRBV29-1 to TRBJ2-2; weak D call: TRBD2 (5 bases). The V end was cut by 6 bases, the J end by 5 bases, with 10 bases between. The CDR3 sequence is 12 residues long. Germline CDR1 is SQVTM and CDR2 is ANQGSEA. The CDR3 DNA follows: TGCAGCGTCAGGACTTCTACCGGGGAGCTGTTTTTT. It encodes CSVRTSTGELFF.

The count of this clonotype is one. V gene TRBV24-1 combines with J gene TRBJ1-6; D gene ambiguous. Germline CDR1 is KGHDR and CDR2 is SFDVKD. CDR3 length equals 13 residues. Trimming removed 8 bases at V and 7 bases at J, with 11 bases between. CDR3 DNA: TGTGCCACCACCACGCCAGTAAATTCACCCCTCCACTTT. The encoded protein is CATTTPVNSPLHF.

This rearrangement joins TRBV15 to TRBJ2-7; 9 positions agree with TRBD2. V was pared by 1 base and J by 4 bases, with 5 bases of the junction left unmatched. The CDR3 loop spans 15 amino acids. From germline, CDR1 is LNHNV and CDR2 YYDKDF (reference sequence). CDR3 sequence (DNA): TGTGCCACCAGCAGAGCTGGCGGGGGGGGGTACGAGCAGTACTTC. It translates to CATSRAGGGGYEQYF.

The table lists this clonotype with a few counts. The chain links TRBV9 to TRBJ2-3; 11 nucleotides align to TRBD2. This CDR3 has 18 residues. J gave up 2 bases and V 3 bases, and 11 bases lay outside the gene matches. Germline V gives CDR1 SGDLS, CDR2 YYNGEE. The CDR3 DNA follows: TGTGCCAGCAGCGGGCAACGCCAACTAGCGGGGGACACAGATACGCAGTATTTT. As protein: CASSGQRQLAGDTDTQYF. Variable domain in full (rest from reference TRBV9 and TRBJ2-3): DSGVTQTPKHLITATGQRVTLRCSPRSGDLSVYWYQQSLDQGLQFLIQYYNGEERAKGNILERFSAQQFPDLHSELNLSSLELGDSALYFCASSGQRQLAGDTDTQYFGPGTRLTVL.

This sequence joins TRBV5-4 and TRBJ1-2; D ambiguous. This CDR3 is 16 amino acids long. V lost 0 bases and J 0 bases, leaving 12 bases between the germline ends. CDR1 SGHNT and CDR2 YYREEE come from the germline V gene (reference sequence). CDR3 sequence (DNA): TGTGCCAGCAGCTTGGTGGGCACCCAAGCTAACTATGGCTACACCTTC. This sequence encodes CASSLVGTQANYGYTF.

Notes on this clonotype: It may be a read error: a sequence one base away is much more abundant. The genes are TRBV7-9 and TRBJ2-3, with a possible D match to TRBD2 (6 bases). The V gene's germline CDR1 is SEHNR and CDR2 FQNEAQ (reference sequence). This CDR3 spans 14 amino acids. V was cut by 4 bases and J by 5 bases, with 13 bases left in between. The CDR3 sequence: CASSSTGVRDTQYF. In DNA, the CDR3 is TGTGCCAGCAGCTCTACGGGGGTCAGAGATACGCAGTATTTT.

The gene calls are TRBV6-6 and TRBJ2-7; TRBD1 agrees at 10 bases. V shed 5 bases, J shed 4 bases, and the junction held 8 bases outside the gene matches. CDR3 size: 15 residues. Per the germline V gene, CDR1 is MNHNY and CDR2 is SVGAGI (reference sequence). CDR3 coding DNA: TGTGCCAGCAGTGACGGGACAGGGGATTTTTACGAGCAGTACTTC. Its translation is CASSDGTGDFYEQYF.

The rearrangement joins TRBV7-9 to TRBJ1-5, with D hard to call. CDR1 SEHNR and CDR2 FQNEAQ come from the germline V gene (reference sequence). This CDR3 region has 14 residues. Trimming removed 6 bases from V and 0 bases from J, with 9 bases in between. The CDR3 bases are TGTGCCAGCAGTCTCATCGGTAGCAATCAGCCCCAGCATTTT. This translates into CASSLIGSNQPQHF.

This rearrangement joins TRBV12-3 or TRBV12-4 to TRBJ1-2, with D hard to call. The CDR3 totals 14 residues. V was clipped by 4 bases and J by 4 bases, with 13 bases between them. The CDR3 is CASSSGGSGYGYTF. DNA of the CDR3: TGTGCCAGCAGTTCAGGAGGGTCGGGCTATGGCTACACCTTC.

This clonotype was counted at least ten times. This sequence joins TRBV12-3 or TRBV12-4 and TRBJ1-1, with D possibly being TRBD1 (5 bases). V lost 6 bases to trimming and J lost 4 bases, with 15 bases between them. There are 14 residues in the CDR3. CDR3 amino acids: CASSPTGTFTEAFF. The CDR3 DNA sequence: TGTGCCAGCAGCCCCACTGGGACTTTCACTGAAGCTTTCTTT.